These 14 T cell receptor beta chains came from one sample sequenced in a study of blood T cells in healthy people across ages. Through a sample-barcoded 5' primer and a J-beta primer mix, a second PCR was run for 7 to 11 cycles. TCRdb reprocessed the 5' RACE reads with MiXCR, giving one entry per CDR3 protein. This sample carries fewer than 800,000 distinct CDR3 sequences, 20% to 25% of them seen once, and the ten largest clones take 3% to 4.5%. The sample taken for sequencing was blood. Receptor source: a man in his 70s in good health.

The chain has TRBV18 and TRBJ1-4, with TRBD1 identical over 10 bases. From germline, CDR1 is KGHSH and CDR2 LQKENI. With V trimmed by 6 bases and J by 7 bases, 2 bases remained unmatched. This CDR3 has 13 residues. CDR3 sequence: CASSGTGAEKLFF. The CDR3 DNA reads TGTGCCAGCTCCGGGACAGGGGCTGAAAAACTGTTTTTT.

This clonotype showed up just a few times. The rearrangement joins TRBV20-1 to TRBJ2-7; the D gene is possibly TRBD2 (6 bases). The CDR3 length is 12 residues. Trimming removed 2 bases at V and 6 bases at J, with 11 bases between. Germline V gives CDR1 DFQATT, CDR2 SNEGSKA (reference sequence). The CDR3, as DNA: TGCAGTGCTAGAAAACAGGAGGGCGAGCAGTACTTC. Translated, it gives CSARKQEGEQYF.

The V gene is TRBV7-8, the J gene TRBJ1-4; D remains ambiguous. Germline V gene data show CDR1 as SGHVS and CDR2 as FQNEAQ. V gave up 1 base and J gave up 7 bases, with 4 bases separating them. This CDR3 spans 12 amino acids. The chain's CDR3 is CASSLDSEKLFF. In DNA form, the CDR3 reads TGTGCCAGCAGCTTAGATAGTGAAAAACTGTTTTTT.

The CDR3 protein is CASSQNRRETQYF. CDR3 coding DNA: TGCGCCAGCAGCCAAAACCGGCGGGAGACCCAGTACTTC. This sequence joins TRBV4-3 and TRBJ2-5; D gene uncertain. This CDR3 contains 13 residues. V lost 2 bases and J 5 bases, leaving 9 bases between the germline ends. Germline CDR1 LGHNA, CDR2 YSLEER.

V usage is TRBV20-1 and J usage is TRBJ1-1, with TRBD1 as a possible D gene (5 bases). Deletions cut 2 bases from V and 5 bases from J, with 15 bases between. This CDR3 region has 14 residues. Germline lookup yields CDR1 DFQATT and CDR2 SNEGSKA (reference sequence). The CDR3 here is CSARLGVAGTEAFF. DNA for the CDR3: TGCAGTGCTAGATTGGGGGTCGCGGGGACTGAAGCTTTCTTT.

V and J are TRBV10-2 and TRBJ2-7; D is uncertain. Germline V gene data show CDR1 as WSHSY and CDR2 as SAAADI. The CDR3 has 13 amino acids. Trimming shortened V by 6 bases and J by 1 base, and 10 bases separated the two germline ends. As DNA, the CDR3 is TGCGCCAGCAGAATGACTGATTCCTACGAGCAGTACTTC. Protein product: CASRMTDSYEQYF.

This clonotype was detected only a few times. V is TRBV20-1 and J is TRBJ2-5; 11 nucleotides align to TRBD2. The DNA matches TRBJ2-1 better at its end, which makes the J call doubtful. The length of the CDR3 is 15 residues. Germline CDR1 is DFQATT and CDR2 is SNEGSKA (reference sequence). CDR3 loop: CSAFTSGRGGNEQFF. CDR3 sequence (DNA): TGCAGTGCTTTTACTAGCGGGAGAGGGGGTAATGAGCAGTTCTTC.

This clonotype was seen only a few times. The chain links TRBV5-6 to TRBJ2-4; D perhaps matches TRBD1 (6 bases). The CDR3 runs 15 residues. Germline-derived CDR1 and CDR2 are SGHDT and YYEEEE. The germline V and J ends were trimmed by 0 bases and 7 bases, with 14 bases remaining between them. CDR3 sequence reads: CASSLVRARGNIQYF. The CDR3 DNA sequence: TGTGCCAGCAGCTTGGTTCGAGCGAGGGGGAACATTCAGTACTTC.

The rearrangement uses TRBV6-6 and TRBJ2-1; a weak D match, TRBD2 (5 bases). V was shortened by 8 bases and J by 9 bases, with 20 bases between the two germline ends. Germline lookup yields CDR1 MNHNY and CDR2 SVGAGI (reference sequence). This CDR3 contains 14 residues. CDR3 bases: TGTGCCAGCTTCCATAGCGAGAGCTCGGTTGAGCAGTTCTTC. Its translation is CASFHSESSVEQFF.

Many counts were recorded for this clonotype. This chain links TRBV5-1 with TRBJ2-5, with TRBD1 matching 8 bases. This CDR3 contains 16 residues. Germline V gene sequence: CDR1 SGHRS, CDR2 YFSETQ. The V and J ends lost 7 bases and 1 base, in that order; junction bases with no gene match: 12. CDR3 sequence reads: CASLCADRVAQETQYF. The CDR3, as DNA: TGCGCCAGCCTGTGTGCGGACAGGGTGGCCCAAGAGACCCAGTACTTC.

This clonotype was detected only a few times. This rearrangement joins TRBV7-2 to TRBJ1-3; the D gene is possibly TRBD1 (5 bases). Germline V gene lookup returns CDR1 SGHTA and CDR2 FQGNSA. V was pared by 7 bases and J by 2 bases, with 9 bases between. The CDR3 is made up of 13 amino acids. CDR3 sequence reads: CASTQGPGNTIYF. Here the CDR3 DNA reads TGTGCCAGCACCCAGGGCCCTGGAAACACCATATATTTT.

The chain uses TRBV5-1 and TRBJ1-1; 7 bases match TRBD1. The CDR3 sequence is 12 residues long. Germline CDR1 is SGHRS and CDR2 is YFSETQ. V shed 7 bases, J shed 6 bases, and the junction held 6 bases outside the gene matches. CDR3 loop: CASSIQGPEAFF. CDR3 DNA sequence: TGCGCCAGCTCGATACAGGGGCCTGAAGCTTTCTTT.

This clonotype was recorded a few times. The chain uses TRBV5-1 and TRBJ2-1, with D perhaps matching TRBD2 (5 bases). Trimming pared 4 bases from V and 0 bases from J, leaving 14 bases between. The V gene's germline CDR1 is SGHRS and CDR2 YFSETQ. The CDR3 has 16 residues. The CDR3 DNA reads TGCGCCAGCAGCGTTGGAGGCGAGAGCTCCTACAATGAGCAGTTCTTC. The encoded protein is CASSVGGESSYNEQFF.

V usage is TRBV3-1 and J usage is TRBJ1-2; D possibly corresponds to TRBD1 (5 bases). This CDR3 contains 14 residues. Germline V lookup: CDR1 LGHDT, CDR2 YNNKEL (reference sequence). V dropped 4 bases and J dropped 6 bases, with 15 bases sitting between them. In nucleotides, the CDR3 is TGTGCCAGCAGCCTTACGTGGGACGGTGATGGCTACACCTTC. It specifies CASSLTWDGDGYTF.